A single sample is the source of the 25 T cell receptor beta chains below, sequenced in a study of blood T cell repertoires in COVID-19. Method: immunoSEQ multiplex PCR; TCRdb's copy keeps in-frame clones and lacks some. The sample carries 300,000 to 400,000 clones, 85% to 90% recorded once. Material: peripheral blood. The receptors shown here come from a human donor in a cohort sampled during active COVID-19.

The chain uses TRBV28 and TRBJ1-5; weak D call: TRBD1 (5 bases). Germline CDR1 reads MDHEN; CDR2 reads SYDVKM. With 7 bases removed from V and 7 bases from J, the gap between germline ends came to 11 bases. This CDR3 has 12 residues. CDR3 protein: CASNQGLQPQHF. The CDR3 DNA sequence: TGTGCCAGCAACCAGGGATTACAGCCCCAGCATTTT.

For the CDR3, the DNA is TGCGCCAGCAGCCAAGAAGAGGAGTTGGGGACCCAGTACTTC. This encodes CASSQEEELGTQYF. V is TRBV4-1 and J is TRBJ2-5; D is ambiguous. V lost 0 bases and J 7 bases, leaving 12 bases between the germline ends. The CDR3 is 14 amino acids. Germline CDR1 is MGHRA and CDR2 is YSYEKL.

The chain has TRBV5-1 and TRBJ1-1, with D tentatively TRBD1 (6 bases). This CDR3 comprises 13 residues. Germline V CDR1 and CDR2: SGHRS, YFSETQ. The V end lost 6 bases, the J end lost 0 bases, and 9 bases lay between the germline ends. The CDR3 protein is CASTDSMNTEAFF. Here the CDR3 DNA reads TGCGCCAGCACGGACAGCATGAACACTGAAGCTTTCTTT.

This sequence joins TRBV28 and TRBJ2-1, with D perhaps matching TRBD2 (5 bases). Per germline, CDR1 MDHEN and CDR2 SYDVKM. This CDR3 spans 13 amino acids. Between the trimmed V and J ends, which lost 3 bases and 9 bases, there was a span of 12 bases. As DNA, the CDR3 is TGTGCCAGCAGTTTGGTCAACCGGGGTGAGCAGTTCTTC. Translated: CASSLVNRGEQFF.

V is TRBV28 and J is TRBJ1-1; TRBD1 might be the D (5 bases). This CDR3 spans 16 amino acids. Trimming removed 11 bases at V and 2 bases at J, with 24 bases between. Looked up from germline, CDR1 is MDHEN and CDR2 is SYDVKM. CDR3 DNA: TGTGCCGCGGGGGTGGAGGGGAAGGGGCTTAACACTGAAGCTTTCTTT. The encoded protein is CAAGVEGKGLNTEAFF.

This chain connects TRBV9 to TRBJ2-5, with a possible D match to TRBD2 (5 bases). The CDR3 totals 14 residues. The V end was cut by 3 bases, the J end by 5 bases, with 14 bases between. CDR1 and CDR2 from the germline V gene are SGDLS and YYNGEE. Here the CDR3 reads CASSGLPSGETQYF. In nucleotides, the CDR3 is TGTGCCAGCAGCGGTCTACCCTCGGGGGAGACCCAGTACTTC.

The chain combines TRBV30 with TRBJ2-1; TRBD2 agrees at 13 bases. There are 14 residues in the CDR3. Looked up from germline, CDR1 is GTSNPN and CDR2 is SVGIG (reference sequence). V shed 5 bases and J 7 bases; nucleotides not matched to a gene: 5. CDR3 loop: CAWSLLAGGNEQFF. The CDR3 DNA is TGTGCCTGGTCGCTACTAGCGGGAGGGAATGAGCAGTTCTTC.

V usage is TRBV28 and J usage is TRBJ1-3; 12 bases fit TRBD1. Germline V gene data show CDR1 as MDHEN and CDR2 as SYDVKM. Trimming removed 5 bases from V and 4 bases from J; junction bases left unmatched: 6. This CDR3 spans 16 amino acids. This CDR3 is CASSPPGQGAGNTIYF. In nucleotides, the CDR3 is TGTGCCAGCAGTCCCCCGGGACAGGGGGCGGGAAACACCATATATTTT.

The CDR3 DNA is TGTGCCAGCAGCCGGTTACAGGGGCGTGCACCTGAAGCTTTCTTT. This codes for CASSRLQGRAPEAFF. The gene calls are TRBV7-9 and TRBJ1-1, with 7 nucleotides matching TRBD1. The CDR3 is 15 residues long. Germline CDR1 reads SEHNR; CDR2 reads FQNEAQ (reference sequence). V was clipped by 5 bases and J by 6 bases; unmatched bases: 12.

The chain links TRBV7-9 to TRBJ2-2; 8 bases are shared with TRBD1. CDR1 and CDR2 from the germline V gene are SEHNR and FQNEAQ (reference sequence). V dropped 4 bases and J dropped 6; count of bases not matched to a gene: 7. The CDR3 loop spans 15 amino acids. CDR3 sequence: CASSSRDRSAGELFF. CDR3 bases: TGTGCCAGCAGCTCCCGGGACAGGTCCGCCGGGGAGCTGTTTTTT.

This clone came up a few times. This sequence joins TRBV7-2 and TRBJ2-7; 8 bases agree with TRBD2. Germline CDR1 is SGHTA and CDR2 is FQGNSA. The CDR3 is made up of 15 amino acids. The J segment lost 1 base and the V segment lost 3 bases, leaving 5 bases of the junction unmatched. The CDR3 DNA follows: TGTGCCAGCAGCTTCAGCGGGAGCGGATCCTACGAGCAGTACTTC. It is translated as CASSFSGSGSYEQYF.

V and J are TRBV4-1 and TRBJ1-6; 7 nucleotides line up with TRBD1. Germline-derived CDR1 and CDR2 are MGHRA and YSYEKL. The length of the CDR3 is 16 residues. Trimming cost V 1 base and J 0 bases; bases outside gene matches: 0. CDR3 DNA: TGCGCCAGCAGCCAAGGGGACAGCTCCTATAATTCACCCCTCCACTTT. Its translation is CASSQGDSSYNSPLHF.

The V gene is TRBV19, the J gene TRBJ2-1; 9 bases align to TRBD2. CDR3 length: 15 amino acids. CDR1 LNHDA and CDR2 SQIVND come from the germline V gene (reference sequence). Trimming cost V 3 bases and J 2 bases; bases outside gene matches: 2. Here the CDR3 reads CASSMGTSPYNEQFF. CDR3 nucleotides: TGTGCCAGTAGTATGGGGACTAGCCCCTACAATGAGCAGTTCTTC.

This clone was observed a single time. This CDR3 reads CASSLGTGKFF. In DNA, the CDR3 is TGTGCCAGCAGCTTGGGTACAGGGAAGTTCTTC. The rearrangement joins TRBV5-6 to TRBJ2-1; D possibly corresponds to TRBD1 (6 bases). Germline V lookup: CDR1 SGHDT, CDR2 YYEEEE. Between the trimmed V and J ends, which lost 0 bases and 14 bases, there was a span of 9 bases. This CDR3 region has 11 residues. Using reference TRBV5-6 and TRBJ2-1 for the parts outside the CDR3, the full variable domain is DAGVTQSPTHLIKTRGQQVTLRCSPKSGHDTVSWYQQALGQGPQFIFQYYEEEERQRGNFPDRFSGHQFPNYSSELNVNALLLGDSALYLCASSLGTGKFFGPGTRLTVL.

In DNA form, the CDR3 reads TGTGCCAGCAGTGATGAGGGGGCGCGGTATGGCTACACCTTC. This translates into CASSDEGARYGYTF. V is TRBV2 and J is TRBJ1-2; 7 bases are shared with TRBD1. CDR1 is SNHLY, CDR2 FYNNEI, per germline. With 3 bases clipped from V and 5 bases from J, the junction kept 6 bases outside the gene matches. This CDR3 is built from 14 residues.

CDR3 protein: CASSVGERGDLGDTQYF. CDR3 sequence (DNA): TGTGCCAGCAGCGTAGGGGAACGGGGTGACTTAGGGGATACGCAGTATTTT. This chain uses TRBV9 with TRBJ2-3; D perhaps matches TRBD2 (5 bases). This CDR3 contains 17 residues. The germline gives CDR1 SGDLS, CDR2 YYNGEE. Trimming took off 0 bases at V and 6 bases at J, with 20 bases between the two ends.

A few counts support this clone. The junction does not match germline at one end; this may be a read error. The chain employs TRBV6-2 or TRBV6-3 and TRBJ1-6; 9 nucleotides line up with TRBD1. Germline-derived CDR1 and CDR2 are MNHEY and SVGEGT. CDR3 length: 16 residues. The CDR3 nucleotides are TGTGCCAGCAGTTGGAGGACAGGGGCCTACAATTCACCCCTCCACTTT. Its protein product is CASSWRTGAYNSPLHF.

This clone was seen only a few times. V gene TRBV3-1 (or the pseudogene TRBV3-2) combines with J gene TRBJ1-2; D may be TRBD1 (5 bases). Deletions cut 3 bases from V and 6 bases from J, with 14 bases between. The CDR3 is made up of 14 amino acids. CDR1 and CDR2 from the germline V gene are LGHDT and YNNKEL (reference sequence). CDR3 coding DNA: TGTGCCAGCAGCCATCTCCAGGGTATAAATGGCTACACCTTC. Translating it yields CASSHLQGINGYTF.

V gene TRBV7-9 combines with J gene TRBJ2-3, with 9 bases identical to TRBD2. V lost 3 bases and J lost 6; bases outside the gene matches: 13. Germline V gene lookup returns CDR1 SEHNR and CDR2 FQNEAQ (reference sequence). This CDR3 is 17 amino acids long. CDR3: CASSFPPAGGPRDTQYF. In DNA form, the CDR3 reads TGTGCCAGCAGCTTCCCTCCAGCGGGGGGACCCCGGGATACGCAGTATTTT. The whole variable domain, filled in from reference TRBV7-9 and TRBJ2-3, reads DTGVSQNPRHKITKRGQNVTFRCDPISEHNRLYWYRQTLGQGPEFLTYFQNEAQLEKSRLLSDRFSAERPKGSFSTLEIQRTEQGDSAMYLCASSFPPAGGPRDTQYFGPGTRLTVL.

The V gene is TRBV5-1, the J gene TRBJ1-3; TRBD1 agrees at 7 bases. Germline CDR1 SGHRS, CDR2 YFSETQ. The CDR3 has 15 residues. With V trimmed by 0 bases and J by 8 bases, 8 bases remained unmatched. CDR3 region: CASSLANPGGDTIYF. The CDR3 DNA sequence: TGCGCCAGCAGCTTGGCTAACCCAGGGGGAGACACCATATATTTT.

This clone was recorded only once. The chain joins TRBV5-1 to TRBJ2-3, with 8 bases that match TRBD1. The V and J ends lost 4 bases and 5 bases, in that order; junction bases with no gene match: 15. CDR1 and CDR2 (germline): SGHRS, YFSETQ. The CDR3 contains 17 residues. The chain's CDR3 is CASSLPRGQGAQDTQYF. The CDR3 DNA reads as TGCGCCAGCAGCCTACCCCGAGGGCAGGGGGCCCAAGATACGCAGTATTTT.

The CDR3 loop reads CASSVGPGGTANEAFF. The DNA for the CDR3 is TGTGCCAGCAGCGTAGGACCAGGCGGGACGGCCAATGAAGCTTTCTTT. V gene TRBV9 combines with J gene TRBJ1-1; D possibly corresponds to TRBD1 (5 bases). The V gene's germline CDR1 is SGDLS and CDR2 YYNGEE. The CDR3 sequence is 16 residues long. The V end lost 0 bases, the J end lost 7 bases, and 19 bases lay between the germline ends.

The V call is TRBV12-3 or TRBV12-4, the J call TRBJ2-1; D possibly corresponds to TRBD2 (5 bases). V dropped 5 bases and J dropped 10 bases, with 9 bases sitting between them. The CDR3 spans 11 residues. This CDR3 reads CASSTRLEQFF. CDR3 DNA sequence: TGTGCCAGCAGTACCCGACTAGAGCAGTTCTTC.

The J gene is TRBJ2-7, the V gene TRBV30; D not resolved. V dropped 5 bases and J dropped 2 bases, with 4 bases sitting between them. The CDR3 runs 10 residues. The germline V gene has CDR1 GTSNPN and CDR2 SVGIG (reference sequence). The CDR3 reads CAWGAYEQYF. CDR3 nucleotides: TGTGCCTGGGGCGCCTACGAGCAGTACTTC.

The chain is built from TRBV6-5 and TRBJ1-5; D might be TRBD1 (6 bases). This CDR3 is built from 15 residues. Trimming shortened V by 6 bases and J by 6 bases, and 18 bases separated the two germline ends. Germline assignment: CDR1 MNHEY and CDR2 SVGAGI. The CDR3, as DNA: TGTGCCAGCAGACCGCTACAGGGTACATCTCAGCCCCAGCATTTT. Translated, it gives CASRPLQGTSQPQHF.